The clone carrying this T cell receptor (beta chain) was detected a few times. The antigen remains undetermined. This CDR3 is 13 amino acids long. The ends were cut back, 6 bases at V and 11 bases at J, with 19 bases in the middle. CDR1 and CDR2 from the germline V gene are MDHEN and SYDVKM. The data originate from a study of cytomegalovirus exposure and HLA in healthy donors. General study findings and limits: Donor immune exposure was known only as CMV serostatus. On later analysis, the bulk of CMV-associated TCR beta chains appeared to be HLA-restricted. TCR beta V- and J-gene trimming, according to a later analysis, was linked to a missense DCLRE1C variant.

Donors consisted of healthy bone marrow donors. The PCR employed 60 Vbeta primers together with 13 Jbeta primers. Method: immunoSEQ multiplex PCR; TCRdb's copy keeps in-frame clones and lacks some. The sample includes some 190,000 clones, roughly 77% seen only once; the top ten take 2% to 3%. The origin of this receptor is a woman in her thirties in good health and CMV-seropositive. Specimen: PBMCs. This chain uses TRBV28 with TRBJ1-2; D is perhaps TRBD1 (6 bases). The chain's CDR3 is CASSSPQGSGYTF. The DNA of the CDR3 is TGTGCCAGCAGCTCCCCCCAGGGGTCAGGGTACACCTTC.